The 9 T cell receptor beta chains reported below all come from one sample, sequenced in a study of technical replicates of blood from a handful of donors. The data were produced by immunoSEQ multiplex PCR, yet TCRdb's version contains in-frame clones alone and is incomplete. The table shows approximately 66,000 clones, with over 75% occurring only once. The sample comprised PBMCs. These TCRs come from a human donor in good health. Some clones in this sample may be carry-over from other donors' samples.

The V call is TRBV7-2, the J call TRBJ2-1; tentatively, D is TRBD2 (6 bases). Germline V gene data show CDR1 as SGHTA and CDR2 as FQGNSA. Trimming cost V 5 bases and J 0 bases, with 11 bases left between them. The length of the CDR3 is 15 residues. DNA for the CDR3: TGTGCCAGCAGCGGAATAGCGGACTCCTACAATGAGCAGTTCTTC. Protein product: CASSGIADSYNEQFF.

CDR3 residues: CASRQGTSGGAGETQYF. In DNA form, the CDR3 reads TGTGCCAGCAGACAAGGGACTAGCGGGGGGGCTGGGGAGACCCAGTACTTC. This rearrangement joins TRBV7-9 to TRBJ2-5; 16 bases match TRBD2. CDR1 is SEHNR and CDR2 is FQNEAQ in the germline V gene (reference sequence). The CDR3 length is 17 residues. V shed 6 bases and J 5 bases; nucleotides not matched to a gene: 9.

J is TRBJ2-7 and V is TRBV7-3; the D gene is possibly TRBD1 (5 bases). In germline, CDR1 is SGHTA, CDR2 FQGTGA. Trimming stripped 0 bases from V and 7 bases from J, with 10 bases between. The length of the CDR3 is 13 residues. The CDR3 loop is CASSLTAGWEQYF. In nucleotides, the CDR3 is TGTGCCAGCAGCTTAACCGCAGGGTGGGAGCAGTACTTC.

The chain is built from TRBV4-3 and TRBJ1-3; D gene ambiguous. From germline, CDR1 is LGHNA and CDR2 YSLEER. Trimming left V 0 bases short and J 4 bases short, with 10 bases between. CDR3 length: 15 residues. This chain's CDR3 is CASSQDLGRGNTIYF. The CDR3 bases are TGCGCCAGCAGCCAAGATTTAGGGAGAGGAAACACCATATATTTT.

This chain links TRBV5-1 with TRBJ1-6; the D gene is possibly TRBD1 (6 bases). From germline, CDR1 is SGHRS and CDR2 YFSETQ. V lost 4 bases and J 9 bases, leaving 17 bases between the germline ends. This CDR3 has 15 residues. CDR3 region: CASSQEGRGGSPLHF. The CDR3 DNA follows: TGCGCCAGCAGCCAAGAGGGCAGGGGTGGTTCACCCCTCCACTTT.

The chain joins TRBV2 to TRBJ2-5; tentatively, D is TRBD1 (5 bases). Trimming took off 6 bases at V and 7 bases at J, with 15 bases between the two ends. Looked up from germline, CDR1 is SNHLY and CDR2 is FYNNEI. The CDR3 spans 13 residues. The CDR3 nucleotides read TGTGCCAGCAGCCTGCAGGGCGAACGGACCCAGTACTTC. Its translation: CASSLQGERTQYF.

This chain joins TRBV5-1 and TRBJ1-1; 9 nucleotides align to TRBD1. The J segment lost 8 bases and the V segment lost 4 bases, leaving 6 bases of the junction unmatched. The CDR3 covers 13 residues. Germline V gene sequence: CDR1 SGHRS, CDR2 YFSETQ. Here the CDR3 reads CASSVAGTGEAFF. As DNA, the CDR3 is TGCGCCAGCAGCGTTGCCGGGACAGGGGAAGCTTTCTTT. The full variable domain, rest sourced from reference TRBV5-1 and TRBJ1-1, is KAGVTQTPRYLIKTRGQQVTLSCSPISGHRSVSWYQQTPGQGLQFLFEYFSETQRNKGNFPGRFSGRQFSNSRSEMNVSTLELGDSALYLCASSVAGTGEAFFGQGTRLTVV.

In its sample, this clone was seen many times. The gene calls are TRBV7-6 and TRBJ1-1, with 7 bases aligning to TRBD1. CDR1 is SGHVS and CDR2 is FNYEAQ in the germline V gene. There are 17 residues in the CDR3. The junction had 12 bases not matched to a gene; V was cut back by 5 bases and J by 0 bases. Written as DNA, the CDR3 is TGTGCCAGCAGCCGGGGCGCAGGGGGGATAATGAACACTGAAGCTTTCTTT. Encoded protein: CASSRGAGGIMNTEAFF.

In DNA, the CDR3 is TGTGCCAGCAGCGAGGATTGGAACTATGGCTACACCTTC. Its protein product is CASSEDWNYGYTF. The chain has TRBV5-6 and TRBJ1-2, with D unresolved. The germline CDR1 and CDR2 sequences are SGHDT and YYEEEE. The CDR3 spans 13 residues. V was cut by 4 bases and J by 2 bases, with 9 bases left in between.